This TCR beta chain was sequenced in a study of blood T cell repertoires in COVID-19 (dated by TCRdb to 2020 to 2022). Background for the entire study: The collaborator samples originated in the United States, Italy and Spain and spanned the acute and convalescent phases of COVID-19. The prospective study material was composed of cDNA or gDNA derived from T cells, B-cell-depleted T cells, or PBMCs. Subjects who had been exposed to COVID-19, were actively infected with it, or had recovered from it provided the deeply sampled blood TCRbeta repertoires that made up the dataset. A freely available public database, intended as a resource for researchers studying the immune response to SARS-CoV-2, is where the repertoires were released. Samples were obtained from the ongoing ImmuneRACE study (first 160 participants) and from over 1,000 subjects provided by 6 global collaborators. A de-identified subject ID, COVID-19 status, age in years and sex were almost always included in the sample metadata. Where available, HLA class I and class II types were taken from metadata supplied by the sample provider and were not determined by assay-based typing. Summary of the overall study and its limitations: The quantity of clinical and demographic metadata differed by source and by participant and was supplied without curation.

The immunoSEQ Assay, a bias-controlled multiplex PCR, was used to amplify TCRbeta CDR3 regions from genomic DNA. On the authors' methods: The number of nucleated cells in each sample was estimated from the amplification of reference gene primers within the assay. Sequence reads were collapsed and filtered to measure the absolute abundance of every unique TCRbeta CDR3 rearrangement. For each sample, productive Simpson clonality was calculated by taking the square root of Simpson's diversity index across productive rearrangements. TCRdb provides this immuneACCESS table in a form limited to in-frame rearrangements. Some clones are lacking; in checked studies, under half of them reflect an unresolved V gene, and why the rest are absent is not known. V and J calls plus clone size are reproduced from that table; the DNA served to infer D and trimming. A total of 150,000 to 200,000 clones appear in this sample, 70% to 85% of them only once. About 9.1% of the sample goes to the ten largest clones.

From the cysteine up to the phenylalanine, the CDR3 has a length of 16 residues. Just the 48-base CDR3 DNA is kept, in frame starting at base 1. Whole blood was collected in K2EDTA tubes by collaborating institutions according to the institutions' own protocols. Collaborator samples were shipped for TCRbeta analysis as frozen whole blood, isolated PBMCs, or DNA extracted from either sample type. As for this clone: The target of this receptor is not known. Per-base quality was not reported, and no clone a single base away is much larger than it.

The sequence came from a woman over 75 with acute or convalescent COVID-19. The rearranged segments are TRBV21-1 and TRBJ1-1; the DNA was not compared with TRBD1, the D call given in the table. TRBV21-1 counts as a pseudogene. Source material: peripheral blood. The CDR3 region has the sequence CASSKARGQGAPEAFF. The nucleotide sequence reads as follows: TGTGCCAGCAGCAAAGCTCGGGGACAGGGGGCCCCTGAAGCTTTCTTT.